A selection of T cell receptor beta chains follows, all from one sample in a study of shared clonotypes between healthy human individuals. Clones were sequenced by immunoSEQ multiplex PCR, and TCRdb holds only the in-frame ones, with some missing. Among under 1,100,000 clones listed, about 84% were seen once. The specimen sequenced was memory CD4+ T cells from PBMCs. The receptors derive from a man aged 18 to 30 in good health. Some clones in this sample may be carry-over from other donors' samples. Each CDR3 is given with its conserved first and last residue. The order of the fields is J gene, V gene, clone size, D gene, CDR3 DNA, CDR3 protein. The D gene is left open where the match is weak. Rows give clone size only sometimes, using once, few, many, or a class for an expanded clone.

TRBJ2-1 | TRBV5-4 | NA | TRBD2 | TGTGCCAGCAGCTACCTCGGGACTAGCGGCAATGAGCAGTTCTTC | CASSYLGTSGNEQFF
TRBJ2-6 | TRBV18 | NA | NA | TGTGCCAGCTCACCACTCGTCCCCCGGGCTGGGGCCAACGTCCTGACTTTC | CASSPLVPRAGANVLTF
TRBJ1-4 | TRBV7-9 | NA | NA | TGTGCCAGCAGCTTAGCGGGACTGGATGAAAAACTGTTTTTT | CASSLAGLDEKLFF
TRBJ2-3 | TRBV9 | NA | NA | TGTGCCAGCAGCGTAGGTTGGGGATTACGGGATACGCAGTATTTT | CASSVGWGLRDTQYF
TRBJ1-2 | TRBV7-2 | few | TRBD1 | TGTGCCAGCAGCGTCACGGGACAGGGTGGTTATGGCTACACCTTC | CASSVTGQGGYGYTF
TRBJ2-2 | TRBV11-2 | many | NA | TGTGCCAGCGGCCGCTTAAAGGGAACCGGGGAGCTGTTTTTT | CASGRLKGTGELFF
TRBJ1-4 | TRBV4-1 | NA | TRBD1 | TGCGCCAGCAGCCACCCGGCGGGACAGGGGGAAAGGATAAGGGTAGAACTGTTTTTT | CASSHPAGQGERIRVELFF
TRBJ1-4 | TRBV7-9 | NA | TRBD1 | TGTGCCAGCAGCTCACCCGGGACAGGGGATGAAAAACTGTTTTTT | CASSSPGTGDEKLFF
TRBJ2-3 | TRBV27 | once | NA | TGTGCCGCAAGGGACCCGGGCGGATATACGCAGTATTTT | CAARDPGGYTQYF
TRBJ2-5 | TRBV7-3 | NA | NA | TGTGCCAGCAGCTTAGAGAGATTAGAGACCCAGTACTTC | CASSLERLETQYF
TRBJ1-1 | TRBV19 | NA | NA | TGTGCCAGTAGTTCCCGGGGGGCCCTGAACACTGAAGCTTTCTTT | CASSSRGALNTEAFF
TRBJ2-1 | TRBV30 | NA | NA | TGTGCCTGGAGTGACTCCGGGGACAAAACGCAGTTCTTC | CAWSDSGDKTQFF
TRBJ1-4 | TRBV5-6 | NA | NA | TGTGCCAGCAGCTTTCGGGACCCAGTCGGCCCAAAACTGTTTTTT | CASSFRDPVGPKLFF
TRBJ2-1 | TRBV28 | NA | TRBD2 | TGTGCCAGCAGTGGGAGGACTAGCGGAACCTACAATGAGCAGTTCTTC | CASSGRTSGTYNEQFF
TRBJ2-7 | TRBV2 | NA | NA | TGTGCCAGCAGTGAAGCAGGGGCGAAATCCTACGAGCAGTACTTC | CASSEAGAKSYEQYF
TRBJ1-3 | TRBV28 | NA | NA | TGTGCCAGCAGTTTAAAAATGCGGAACACCATATATTTT | CASSLKMRNTIYF
TRBJ1-4 | TRBV6-1 | NA | NA | TGTGCCAGCGGCCTCCAAGGGTTATCCGAAAAACTGTTTTTT | CASGLQGLSEKLFF
TRBJ2-7 | TRBV5-6 | NA | NA | TGTGCCAGCAGCTTTCAGGATTTCTACGAGCAGTACTTC | CASSFQDFYEQYF
TRBJ1-5 | TRBV7-2 | once | NA | TGTGCCAGCAGCTTACGGCGGGGGGAGGGCCAGCCCCAGCATTTT | CASSLRRGEGQPQHF
TRBJ2-7 | TRBV27 | NA | NA | TGTGCCAGCAGATCGAAGGGTGGCGGGATTTACGAGCAGTACTTC | CASRSKGGGIYEQYF
TRBJ1-1 | TRBV5-4 | many | TRBD1 | TGTGCCAGCAGCTTGGGGACAGGGGTTGAGGACACTGAAGCTTTCTTT | CASSLGTGVEDTEAFF
TRBJ1-5 | TRBV6-1 | NA | NA | TGTGCCAGCAGTTTTGCCGACAGTAGCAATCAGCCCCAGCATTTT | CASSFADSSNQPQHF
TRBJ2-3 | TRBV2 | NA | TRBD2 | TGTGCCAGCAGGCCGGGACTAGCGGGAGGGAGCACAGATACGCAGTATTTT | CASRPGLAGGSTDTQYF
TRBJ2-7 | TRBV7-9 | NA | NA | TGTGCCAGCAGCTCAGGAGGGCCATACTCGTACTTC | CASSSGGPYSYF
TRBJ2-5 | TRBV7-9 | NA | TRBD1 | TGTGCCAGCAGCTTAGCTACAGGGGGAGAGACCCAGTACTTC | CASSLATGGETQYF
TRBJ2-7 | TRBV25-1 | NA | NA | TGTGCCAGCAGTGTCGGCTGGGGCGGTCCTGGCTACGAGCAGTACTTC | CASSVGWGGPGYEQYF
TRBJ2-3 | TRBV6-5 | NA | TRBD2 | TGTGCCAGCAGTTACGGTACTAGCGGGAACACAGATACGCAGTATTTT | CASSYGTSGNTDTQYF
TRBJ2-7 | TRBV10-2 | NA | TRBD2 | TGCGCCAGTAGTCCACTCGGTGGTCTAGCGGAATACGAGCAGTACTTC | CASSPLGGLAEYEQYF
TRBJ2-5 | TRBV9 | NA | TRBD1 | TGTGCCAGCAGCGTAGCAGGGGGCGAGACCCAGTACTTC | CASSVAGGETQYF
TRBJ2-1 | TRBV7-6 | NA | TRBD2 | TGTGCCAGCAGCTTAGTACTAGCGGAGGGCAATGAGCAGTTCTTC | CASSLVLAEGNEQFF
TRBJ2-5 | TRBV6-1 | NA | NA | TGTGCCAGCAGAGCACCAGGGGCCCAAGAGACCCAGTACTTC | CASRAPGAQETQYF
TRBJ1-1 | TRBV11-2 | NA | NA | TGTGCCAGCAGCCCGAATCGGGTCACCACTGAAGCTTTCTTT | CASSPNRVTTEAFF
TRBJ1-4 | TRBV6-6 | once | NA | TGTGCCAGCACCGAGGGACGCCCGAATGAAAAACTGTTTTTT | CASTEGRPNEKLFF
TRBJ2-5 | TRBV7-9 | NA | TRBD1 | TGTGCCAGCAGCTTAGGGACAGGGATAGAGACCCAGTACTTC | CASSLGTGIETQYF
TRBJ1-2 | TRBV5-1 | few | NA | TGCGCCAGCAGCTTCCGAGACATAAACTATGGCTACACCTTC | CASSFRDINYGYTF
TRBJ1-5 | TRBV7-2 | NA | TRBD1 | TGTGCCAGCAGCAATAGACAGGGTCGCCAGCCCCAGCATTTT | CASSNRQGRQPQHF
TRBJ2-4 | TRBV5-1 | once | NA | TGCGCCAGCAGCCACAAACCGACACTAAACGAAAACATTCAGTACTTC | CASSHKPTLNENIQYF
TRBJ1-4 | TRBV7-6 | NA | NA | TGTGCCAGCAGCCCTGGAACAACTAATGAAAAACTGTTTTTT | CASSPGTTNEKLFF
TRBJ1-4 | TRBV4-2 | NA | NA | TGTGCCAGCACCCTGGGGGGTTCTAATGAAAAACTGTTTTTT | CASTLGGSNEKLFF
TRBJ2-1 | TRBV14 | NA | TRBD2 | TGTGCCAGCAGCCCCTGGAGCGGGGGATACAATGAGCAGTTCTTC | CASSPWSGGYNEQFF
TRBJ2-7 | TRBV18 | NA | NA | TGTGCCAGCTCATCGGAGAGTCTGACGGGCGAGCAGTACTTC | CASSSESLTGEQYF
TRBJ2-3 | TRBV7-6 | NA | NA | TGTGCCAGCAGCCGCAGTAGGCTTAGCACAGATACGCAGTATTTT | CASSRSRLSTDTQYF
TRBJ2-1 | TRBV4-3 | NA | TRBD2 | TGCGCCAGCAGCCAAAGACTATGGTTGAGCGGGAGGCCCCATGAGCAGTTCTTC | CASSQRLWLSGRPHEQFF
TRBJ1-5 | TRBV6-1 | NA | NA | TGTGCCAGCAGTCCGAACAGGCATCAGCCCCAGCATTTT | CASSPNRHQPQHF
TRBJ2-1 | TRBV7-3 | NA | NA | TGTGCCAGCAGCGTCGATTACGCGAGCTCCTACAATGAGCAGTTCTTC | CASSVDYASSYNEQFF
TRBJ1-1 | TRBV7-1 | NA | NA | TGTGCCAGCAGCCCCCCGAGGAGACTGAACACTGAAGCTTTCTTT | CASSPPRRLNTEAFF
TRBJ1-4 | TRBV5-1 | NA | NA | TGCGCCAGCAGCTCGCGGGGATTAGGGACTTTAGCAACTAATGAAAAACTGTTTTTT | CASSSRGLGTLATNEKLFF
TRBJ2-4 | TRBV2 | few | NA | TGTGCCAGCAGCTCAGGTCTAGCCAAAAACATTCAGTACTTC | CASSSGLAKNIQYF
TRBJ2-2 | TRBV5-4 | few | NA | TGTGCCAGCAGACTAGCAGCAAACACCGGGGAGCTGTTTTTT | CASRLAANTGELFF
TRBJ2-3 | TRBV9 | NA | TRBD2 | TGTGCCAGCACCCCAGTAACAGGCGGGAGTCTGGTTACGCAGTATTTT | CASTPVTGGSLVTQYF
TRBJ1-1 | TRBV30 | few | NA | TGTGCCTGGAGTACCCTGGCGGAGGGTCAAGCTTTCTTT | CAWSTLAEGQAFF
TRBJ2-2 | TRBV5-6 | NA | NA | TGTGCCAGCAGCTTCTACGGGAGTAAGAACACCGGGGAGCTGTTTTTT | CASSFYGSKNTGELFF
TRBJ1-3 | TRBV6-6 | NA | TRBD1 | TGTGCCAGCAGGCAGGACAGGGGATCTGGAAACACCATATATTTT | CASRQDRGSGNTIYF
TRBJ2-3 | TRBV29-1 | NA | NA | TGCAGCGTTGAAGGGGGCAGGGGCACAGATACGCAGTATTTT | CSVEGGRGTDTQYF
TRBJ2-3 | TRBV7-7 | NA | NA | TGTGCCAGCAGCTTAGGAGGGGAAAGCACAGATACGCAGTATTTT | CASSLGGESTDTQYF
TRBJ2-7 | TRBV10-3 | NA | NA | TGTGCCATCAGTTCCCCGGGAGCCATCTACGAGCAGTACTTC | CAISSPGAIYEQYF